The 8 T cell receptor beta chains reported below all come from one sample, sequenced in a study of T cell responses to AZD1222 COVID-19 vaccine. TCRdb's copy holds only in-frame clones and misses some; the assay was immunoSEQ multiplex PCR. This table has 150,000 or so clones, over 80% appearing once. The specimen was peripheral blood, collected 28 days after the second dose of the MenACWY control vaccine. The receptors originated from an adult who received the MenACWY meningococcal vaccine as a control.

This sequence joins TRBV7-2 and TRBJ1-3; weak D call: TRBD1 (6 bases). V was trimmed by 0 bases and J by 0 bases, leaving 15 bases between them. The CDR3 length is 18 residues. Germline CDR1 is SGHTA and CDR2 is FQGNSA. CDR3 DNA sequence: TGTGCCAGCAGCTTAGCTAGGGGGGGGAGGGACTCTGGAAACACCATATATTTT. It is translated as CASSLARGGRDSGNTIYF.

The genes are TRBV4-3 and TRBJ2-1; D perhaps matches TRBD2 (6 bases). CDR1 and CDR2 (germline): LGHNA, YSLEER. The CDR3 sequence is 13 residues long. Trimming took 8 bases from V and 4 from J, leaving 12 bases between them. CDR3 sequence: CASSRDLYNEQFF. The DNA for the CDR3 is TGCGCCAGCTCCCGGGACTTATACAATGAGCAGTTCTTC.

This rearrangement joins TRBV18 to TRBJ2-2, with TRBD1 matching 8 bases. From germline, CDR1 is KGHSH and CDR2 LQKENI. V shed 2 bases and J 2 bases; nucleotides not matched to a gene: 4. This CDR3 region has 16 residues. The CDR3 DNA reads as TGTGCCAGCTCACCAATGGGACAGGTTAACACCGGGGAGCTGTTTTTT. Encoded protein: CASSPMGQVNTGELFF.

The chain combines TRBV12-3 or TRBV12-4 with TRBJ2-2; perhaps TRBD1 as D (5 bases). Trimming cost V 5 bases and J 5 bases, with 6 bases left between them. The CDR3 totals 12 residues. The CDR3 reads CASSQGTGELFF. In DNA form, the CDR3 reads TGTGCCAGCAGTCAGGGTACCGGGGAGCTGTTTTTT.

The chain employs TRBV28 and TRBJ2-7; either TRBD1 or TRBD2 may supply D (7 bases each). CDR1 is MDHEN, CDR2 SYDVKM, per germline. Trimming removed 3 bases at V and 4 bases at J, with 13 bases between. The length of the CDR3 is 14 residues. CDR3 protein: CASSFPGGAYEQYF. CDR3 DNA: TGTGCCAGCAGTTTCCCAGGGGGGGCTTACGAGCAGTACTTC.

V is TRBV15 and J is TRBJ2-7; D perhaps matches TRBD2 (6 bases). This CDR3 has 16 amino acids. The V gene's germline CDR1 is LNHNV and CDR2 YYDKDF (reference sequence). V lost 0 bases and J lost 3, with 15 bases in between. The CDR3 protein is CATSRDRGWDGYEQYF. CDR3 coding DNA: TGTGCCACCAGCAGAGATCGGGGGTGGGACGGCTACGAGCAGTACTTC.

The J gene is TRBJ2-2, the V gene TRBV6-2 or TRBV6-3; TRBD2 matches 13 bases. The ends lost 5 bases at V and 5 bases at J; junction bases unmatched: 8. This CDR3 is 17 amino acids long. Per the germline V gene, CDR1 is MNHEY and CDR2 is SVGEGT. The DNA for the CDR3 is TGTGCCAGCAGTCCGACTAGCGGGAGGCCGGGTACCGGGGAGCTGTTTTTT. Its translation is CASSPTSGRPGTGELFF.

This chain connects TRBV18 to TRBJ2-7; D remains ambiguous. The CDR3 has 13 amino acids. The ends were cut back, 3 bases at V and 9 bases at J, with 15 bases in the middle. CDR1 and CDR2 from the germline V gene are KGHSH and LQKENI. CDR3 DNA sequence: TGTGCCAGCTCACCTCAAGACCCTTCTGTGCAGTACTTC. It specifies CASSPQDPSVQYF.